This T cell receptor (beta chain) was found in a study of cytomegalovirus exposure and HLA in healthy donors. The length of the CDR3 is 15 residues. V lost 4 bases and J lost 1; bases outside the gene matches: 4. Germline values: CDR1 ENHRY, CDR2 SYGVKD. It was with 60 Vbeta and 13 Jbeta primers that the PCR ran. TCRdb's copy holds only in-frame clones and misses some; the assay was immunoSEQ multiplex PCR. Here the sample spans around 97,000 clones, less than 10% being singletons. Findings and limits, study-wide: In terms of immune exposure information, only CMV serostatus was available.

The sample holds a few counts of this clone. Its specificity is not known. The sequence was collected from a man aged 50-59 years in good health and CMV-seropositive. The sequenced sample was PBMCs. J is TRBJ1-1 and V is TRBV10-3; 9 bases match TRBD1. CDR3 bases: TGTGCCATCAGTGTAGGGGGACAGGGGAACACTGAAGCTTTCTTT. It encodes CAISVGGQGNTEAFF.